This T cell receptor (beta chain) was found in a study of cytomegalovirus exposure and HLA in healthy donors. Turning to the study itself: There were 100 million to 130 million unique TCR beta sequences, drawn from 150 million to 200 million T cells, in an earlier analysis.

Study outcomes and limitations: A highly shared variant cluster was judged a likely technical artifact. Donors belonging to an Asian-associated ancestry cluster reportedly showed fewer N-insertions in productive TCRs than the approximately 690-donor mean, according to what a later analysis found.

Researchers ran the PCR with 60 Vbeta and 13 Jbeta primers. The data were produced by immunoSEQ multiplex PCR, yet TCRdb's version contains in-frame clones alone and is incomplete. The sample gives about 110,000 clones, approximately 76% of which show up once; about 7.7% is in the top ten. Samples came from healthy bone marrow donors. This clone was detected a few times. Its matching antigen is unknown. The germline V gene has CDR1 SGHNT and CDR2 YYREEE (reference sequence). V dropped 0 bases and J dropped 7 bases, with 10 bases sitting between them. The length of the CDR3 is 13 residues. Sequences were obtained from PBMCs. The TCR was taken from a woman aged 45-59 years in good health and CMV-seropositive. The chain couples TRBV5-4 to TRBJ1-1; no firm D call. The CDR3 region has the DNA TGTGCCAGCAGCTTGGCACAGAGTGTTGAAGCTTTCTTT. Residues: CASSLAQSVEAFF.